Presented here are 5 T cell receptor beta chains from one specimen sequenced in a study of cytomegalovirus exposure and HLA in healthy donors. This table comes from immunoSEQ multiplex PCR, and its TCRdb copy is limited to in-frame clones, with some not included. The sample lists approximately 160,000 clones; 91% were seen once. The sample comprised PBMCs. These receptors came from a woman in her late teens or twenties in good health and CMV-seropositive.

The chain recombines TRBV18 with TRBJ1-5; TRBD1 matches 7 bases. With 2 bases clipped from V and 2 bases from J, the junction kept 6 bases outside the gene matches. The CDR3 runs to 16 residues. Germline CDR1 and CDR2: KGHSH and LQKENI. For the CDR3, the DNA is TGTGCCAGCTCACCAAGGGCCGGACAGGGCAATCAGCCCCAGCATTTT. Protein: CASSPRAGQGNQPQHF.

The rearrangement links TRBV5-1 to TRBJ1-2; D is unresolved. V lost 4 bases, J lost 4 bases, and 17 bases lay in between. CDR1 is SGHRS and CDR2 is YFSETQ in the germline V gene. The CDR3 has 15 residues. The CDR3 sequence: CASSQRLDSIYGYTF. In DNA, the CDR3 is TGCGCCAGCAGCCAACGGCTCGATAGCATCTATGGCTACACCTTC.

The V gene is TRBV5-1, the J gene TRBJ2-5; 8 bases match TRBD1. The ends lost 5 bases at V and 4 bases at J; junction bases unmatched: 22. Germline V gene lookup returns CDR1 SGHRS and CDR2 YFSETQ. CDR3 size: 19 residues. The CDR3 sequence: CASRLEGEVGRGPGETQYF. The DNA of the CDR3 is TGCGCCAGCAGACTTGAGGGGGAGGTAGGCAGGGGGCCTGGAGAGACCCAGTACTTC.

The chain employs TRBV19 and TRBJ1-4; 9 nucleotides agree with TRBD1. The V gene end was trimmed by 3 bases and the J gene end by 3 bases; junction bases not matched to a gene: 2. The germline V gene has CDR1 LNHDA and CDR2 SQIVND (reference sequence). This CDR3 contains 15 residues. As DNA, the CDR3 is TGTGCCAGTAGTATCTGGGACAGGGCTAATGAAAAACTGTTTTTT. Its translation is CASSIWDRANEKLFF.

The chain uses TRBV6-1 and TRBJ2-5; 8 bases fit TRBD2. Judging by the DNA end, TRBJ2-7 fits better; the J call may be wrong. Germline-derived CDR1 and CDR2 are MNHNS and SASEGT. The CDR3 consists of 13 residues. The DNA of the CDR3 is TGTGCCTTCTCAGCGGGAGCTCCGCCCGAGCAGTACTTC. Protein sequence: CAFSAGAPPEQYF.